The rows below give T cell receptor beta chains drawn from one sample of a study of blood T cell repertoires in COVID-19. The protocol was immunoSEQ multiplex PCR, while the TCRdb copy is restricted to in-frame clones and leaves out a portion. The sample includes about 200,000 clones, roughly 84% seen only once; the top ten take around 5%. The material sequenced was peripheral blood. These receptor sequences come from a woman of 80 years or more with acute or convalescent COVID-19. Both conserved end residues are part of each CDR3. A D gene is named only where the DNA matches it firmly. Clone size is given for some rows only: seen once, a few or many times, or a class if the clone is expanded.

>few|TRBD1|TRBV19|TRBJ1-5
TGTGCCAGTAGTCTAACAGGGGGCAGAAGCAATCAGCCCCAGCATTTT
CASSLTGGRSNQPQHF
>NA|TRBD1|TRBV5-1|TRBJ2-2
TGCGCCAGCAGCTTGGAACAGGGGTGGAGCGGGGAGCTGTTTTTT
CASSLEQGWSGELFF
>NA|NA|TRBV12-5|TRBJ1-5
TGTGCTAGTGGTTTGGGCTTTGCGGGGAGCGGCAATCAGCCCCAGCATTTT
CASGLGFAGSGNQPQHF
>NA|TRBD1|TRBV18|TRBJ1-6
TGTGCCAGCTCACTAGGGGGGACAGAGGAGTCACCCCTCCACTTT
CASSLGGTEESPLHF
>few|NA|TRBV19|TRBJ1-2
TGTGCCAGTAGTATAGTGGCAGGAAAGACGGGAGGCTACACCTTC
CASSIVAGKTGGYTF
>NA|TRBD1|TRBV2|TRBJ2-7
TGTGCCAGCGATACGGGACAGCCTCGTGAGCAGTACTTC
CASDTGQPREQYF
>NA|NA|TRBV6-5|TRBJ2-5
TGTGCCAGCACCGAGGCCAGACAAGAGACCCAGTACTTC
CASTEARQETQYF
>NA|TRBD2|TRBV4-3|TRBJ2-3
TGCGCCAGCAGCCAAACTTGGGGGGGAGACCCCTACACAGATACGCAGTATTTT
CASSQTWGGDPYTDTQYF
>NA|TRBD1|TRBV9|TRBJ1-1
TGTGCCAGCAGCGTAGTGGGACAGGGTGGGGGTGAAGCTTTCTTT
CASSVVGQGGGEAFF
>NA|TRBD1|TRBV15|TRBJ2-3
TGTGCCACCAGCAGGGGGGAACAGGGGGCGGTGGGTACGGATACGCAGTATTTT
CATSRGEQGAVGTDTQYF
>NA|NA|TRBV7-3|TRBJ2-1
TGTGCCAGCAGCGTCACAGGGTTCGGGCAGTTCTTC
CASSVTGFGQFF
>NA|TRBD1|TRBV28|TRBJ1-5
TGTGCCAGCAGTCCACCTTGGACAGGGGGTGGGGGCAATCAGCCCCAGCATTTT
CASSPPWTGGGGNQPQHF
>NA|NA|TRBV11-2|TRBJ1-3
TGTGCCAGCAGCTCAACGATACAGAACTCTGGAAACACCATATATTTT
CASSSTIQNSGNTIYF
>NA|TRBD1|TRBV27|TRBJ2-3
TGTGCCAGCAGTTTAAGCAGGGGGTCGGGCACAGATACGCAGTATTTT
CASSLSRGSGTDTQYF
>NA|NA|TRBV18|TRBJ2-3
TGTGCCAGCTCACCTTCACTCGTTGAGCTCAACACAGATACGCAGTATTTT
CASSPSLVELNTDTQYF
>NA|TRBD2|TRBV5-4|TRBJ2-1
TGTGCCACCTCCCGGGGGGTAGCGGGAGACTCCTACAATGAGCAGTTCTTC
CATSRGVAGDSYNEQFF
>NA|NA|TRBV5-8|TRBJ1-1
TGTGCCAGCAGCCTATTAGCGGAAACTGAAGCTTTCTTT
CASSLLAETEAFF
>NA|NA|TRBV27|TRBJ2-6
TGTGCCAGCAGTTCCCATTCTGGGGCCAACGTCCTGACTTTC
CASSSHSGANVLTF
>NA|NA|TRBV18|TRBJ1-1
TGTGCCAGCTCACCCTCCAGGACCCCGAGCGGTCGACCGACTGAAGCTTTCTTT
CASSPSRTPSGRPTEAFF
>NA|TRBD1|TRBV12-3/TRBV12-4|TRBJ2-7
TGTGCCAGCAGTTTGCGACAGGGATACGAGCAGTACTTC
CASSLRQGYEQYF
>NA|NA|TRBV6-5|TRBJ2-1
TGTGCCAGCAGTTACTCTTGGGCAGACGCAAATCGTGAGCAGTTCTTC
CASSYSWADANREQFF
>NA|NA|TRBV6-2/TRBV6-3|TRBJ2-1
TGTGCCAGCAGCCCGGACAGCTACAATGAGCAGTTCTTC
CASSPDSYNEQFF
>NA|NA|TRBV28|TRBJ1-2
TGTGCCAGCAAACAGGGCCGACTCTATGGCTACACCTTC
CASKQGRLYGYTF
>once|NA|TRBV7-3|TRBJ2-1
TGTGCCAGCAGCCCGGGACTCGCGGGTGAGCAGTTCTTC
CASSPGLAGEQFF
>NA|NA|TRBV5-1|TRBJ2-2
TGCGCCAGCTCCCTCTTCGGGTTCGCGAACACCGGGGAGCTGTTTTTT
CASSLFGFANTGELFF
>NA|TRBD2|TRBV27|TRBJ2-7
TGTGCCAGCAGCTTTATAGCGGGATCAACCTACGAGCAGTACTTC
CASSFIAGSTYEQYF
>NA|NA|TRBV29-1|TRBJ1-1
TGCAGCCTAGCTAGAGGGACTGAAGCTTTCTTT
CSLARGTEAFF
>NA|NA|TRBV2|TRBJ2-1
TGTGCCAGCACACTACTAGCCTTGAATGAGCAGTTCTTC
CASTLLALNEQFF
>NA|NA|TRBV18|TRBJ1-2
TGTGCCAGCTCACCAGGCAGGGAACCTGGCTACACCTTC
CASSPGREPGYTF
>NA|TRBD2|TRBV9|TRBJ2-1
TGTGCCAGCGGCAACTCCTTGGCGGGAGGGCCAAGGTACAATGAGCAGTTCTTC
CASGNSLAGGPRYNEQFF
>NA|NA|TRBV3-1/TRBV3-2|TRBJ1-6
TGTGCCAGCAGCCAAGTCGTAGGGGGTAATTCACCCCTCCACTTT
CASSQVVGGNSPLHF
>NA|NA|TRBV19|TRBJ2-7
TGTGCCAGTAGTATTCCAAGCGCGAATTCCTACGAGCAGTACTTC
CASSIPSANSYEQYF
>NA|TRBD1|TRBV2|TRBJ1-1
TGTGCCAGCAGTGAGCGGGGTTCCCGGAGGTTCACGGACAGGGAAACTGAAGCTTTCTTT
CASSERGSRRFTDRETEAFF
>NA|NA|TRBV6-5|TRBJ1-1
TGTGCCAGCAGTTACGCCCGACAAACTAACACTGAAGCTTTCTTT
CASSYARQTNTEAFF
>once|NA|TRBV28|TRBJ1-6
TGTGCCAGCAGTTTATCGGGATCACCCCTCCACTTT
CASSLSGSPLHF
>NA|TRBD1|TRBV27|TRBJ2-2
TGTGCCAGCAGGGGACCGGGACAGGACCTACGGGGCACCGGGGAGCTGTTTTTT
CASRGPGQDLRGTGELFF
>once|NA|TRBV9|TRBJ2-3
TGTGCCAGCAGCGTAGCTGGGGGGTTATACACAGATACGCAGTATTTT
CASSVAGGLYTDTQYF
>NA|NA|TRBV9|TRBJ2-1
TGTGCCAGCAGCGGCCTCCGGGACACCTCCTACAATGAGCAGTTCTTC
CASSGLRDTSYNEQFF
>NA|TRBD1|TRBV28|TRBJ2-6
TGTGCCAGCAGTTTATCTTGGACAGGGGGCTCTGGGGCCAACGTCCTGACTTTC
CASSLSWTGGSGANVLTF
>NA|NA|TRBV23-1|TRBJ2-3
TGCGCCAGCAGTCAACCCCCACAGGGTACGGGAGGTACGCAGTATTTT
CASSQPPQGTGGTQYF
>NA|NA|TRBV5-1|TRBJ2-1
TGCGCCACCCGCGGGGACCCAAACAATGAGCAGTTCTTC
CATRGDPNNEQFF